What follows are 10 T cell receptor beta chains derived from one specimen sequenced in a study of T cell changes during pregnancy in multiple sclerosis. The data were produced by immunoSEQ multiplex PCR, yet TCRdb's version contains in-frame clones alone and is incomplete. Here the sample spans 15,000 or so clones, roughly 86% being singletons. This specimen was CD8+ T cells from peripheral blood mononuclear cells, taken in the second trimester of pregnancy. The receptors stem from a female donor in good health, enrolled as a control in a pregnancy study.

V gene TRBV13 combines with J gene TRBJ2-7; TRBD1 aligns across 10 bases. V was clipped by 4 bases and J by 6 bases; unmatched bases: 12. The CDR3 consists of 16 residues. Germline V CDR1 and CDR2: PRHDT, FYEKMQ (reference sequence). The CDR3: CASSSTDRGDSREQYF. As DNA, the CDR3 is TGTGCCAGCAGCTCAACGGACAGGGGGGATTCTCGCGAGCAGTACTTC.

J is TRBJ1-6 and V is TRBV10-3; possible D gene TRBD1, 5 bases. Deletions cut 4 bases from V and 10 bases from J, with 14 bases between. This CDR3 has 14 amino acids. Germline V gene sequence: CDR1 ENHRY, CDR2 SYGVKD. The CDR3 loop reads CAISASSQGSPLHF. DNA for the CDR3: TGTGCCATCAGTGCTTCTTCGCAGGGCTCACCCCTCCACTTT.

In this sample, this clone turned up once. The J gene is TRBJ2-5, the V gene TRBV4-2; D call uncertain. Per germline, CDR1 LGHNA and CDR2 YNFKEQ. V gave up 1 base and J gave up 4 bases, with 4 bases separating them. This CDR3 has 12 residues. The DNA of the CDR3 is TGTGCCAGCAGCCAAGTCAGAGAGACCCAGTACTTC. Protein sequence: CASSQVRETQYF.

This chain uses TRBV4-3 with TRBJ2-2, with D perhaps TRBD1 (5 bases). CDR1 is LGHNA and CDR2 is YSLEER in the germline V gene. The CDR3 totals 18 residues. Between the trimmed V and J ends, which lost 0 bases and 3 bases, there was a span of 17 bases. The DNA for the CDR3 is TGCGCCAGCAGCCAAGATTCCCCCGGGCCCAGGGACACCGGGGAGCTGTTTTTT. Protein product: CASSQDSPGPRDTGELFF.

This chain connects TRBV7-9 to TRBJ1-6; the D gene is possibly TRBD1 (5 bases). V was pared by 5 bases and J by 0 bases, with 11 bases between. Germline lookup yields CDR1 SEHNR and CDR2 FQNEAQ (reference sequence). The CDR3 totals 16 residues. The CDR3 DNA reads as TGTGCCAGCAGCGGGGGGTTCAGCTCCTATAATTCACCCCTCCACTTT. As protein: CASSGGFSSYNSPLHF.

The CDR3 loop reads CASSQLGTGGNYGYTF. The CDR3 nucleotides are TGCGCCAGCAGCCAACTTGGAACAGGGGGTAACTATGGCTACACCTTC. The rearrangement uses TRBV4-3 and TRBJ1-2; TRBD1 agrees at 8 bases. The CDR3 consists of 16 residues. Trimming removed 2 bases from V and 1 base from J; junction bases left unmatched: 6. Germline CDR1 is LGHNA and CDR2 is YSLEER.

In nucleotides, the CDR3 is TGTGCCAGCAGTTTCCTTGACAGGCTTAACTATGGCTACACCTTC. Protein product: CASSFLDRLNYGYTF. The genes are TRBV27 and TRBJ1-2; a possible D gene is TRBD1 (6 bases). Per germline, CDR1 MNHEY and CDR2 SMNVEV (reference sequence). V was clipped by 3 bases and J by 1 base, with 12 bases between them. The CDR3 extends over 15 amino acids.

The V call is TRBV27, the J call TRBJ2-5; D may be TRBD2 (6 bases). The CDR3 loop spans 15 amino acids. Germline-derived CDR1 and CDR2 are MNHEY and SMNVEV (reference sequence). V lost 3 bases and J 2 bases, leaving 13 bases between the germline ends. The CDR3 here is CASSFGGTHQETQYF. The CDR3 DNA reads TGTGCCAGCAGTTTCGGAGGGACCCATCAAGAGACCCAGTACTTC.

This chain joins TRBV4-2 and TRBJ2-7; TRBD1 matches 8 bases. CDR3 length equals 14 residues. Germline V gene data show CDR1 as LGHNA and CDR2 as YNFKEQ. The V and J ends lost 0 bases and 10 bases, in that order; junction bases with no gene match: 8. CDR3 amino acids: CASSQDLNRGNQYF. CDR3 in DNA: TGTGCCAGCAGCCAAGATTTAAACAGGGGGAATCAGTACTTC.

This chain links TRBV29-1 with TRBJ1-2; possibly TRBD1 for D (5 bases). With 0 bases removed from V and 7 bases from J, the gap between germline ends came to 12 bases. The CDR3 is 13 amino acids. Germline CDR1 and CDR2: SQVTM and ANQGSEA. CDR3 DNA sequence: TGCAGCGTTGAAGAGGCAGGGTGGTCTGGCTACACCTTC. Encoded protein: CSVEEAGWSGYTF. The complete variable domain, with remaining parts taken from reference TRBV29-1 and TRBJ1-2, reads SAVISQKPSRDICQRGTSLTIQCQVDSQVTMMFWYRQQPGQSLTLIATANQGSEATYESGFVIDKFPISRPNLTFSTLTVSNMSPEDSSIYLCSVEEAGWSGYTFGSGTRLTVV.